The 5 T cell receptor beta chains below all came from one sample that was sequenced in a study of shared T cell receptors in the human thymus. Here immunoSEQ multiplex PCR was the method, and the copy in TCRdb shows in-frame clones only, minus some. The sample carries 550,000 to 800,000 clones, 80% to 90% recorded once. A further study also used this sample, focusing on human thymus T cells.

The specimen was thymocytes. Every receptor here comes from a girl in the first two years of life with a congenital heart defect.

V usage is TRBV7-9 and J usage is TRBJ2-3; D may be TRBD1 (6 bases). V was clipped by 4 bases and J by 1 base, with 24 bases between them. Germline V CDR1 and CDR2: SEHNR, FQNEAQ (reference sequence). The CDR3 consists of 19 residues. This chain's CDR3 is CASSWILGGPGPGTDTQYF. The CDR3 bases are TGTGCCAGCAGCTGGATCTTAGGGGGACCGGGACCAGGCACAGATACGCAGTATTTT.

This chain uses TRBV7-9 with TRBJ1-2; weak D call: TRBD1 (6 bases). This CDR3 comprises 16 residues. CDR1 and CDR2 from the germline V gene are SEHNR and FQNEAQ (reference sequence). V dropped 5 bases and J dropped 2 bases, with 18 bases sitting between them. CDR3 in DNA: TGTGCCAGCAGCCGAAACAGGGAGGGAGGAAACTATGGCTACACCTTC. Its protein is CASSRNREGGNYGYTF.

This clone was picked up a small number of times. V and J are TRBV4-3 and TRBJ1-4; D may be TRBD1 (6 bases). The V end lost 0 bases, the J end lost 2 bases, and 10 bases lay between the germline ends. The germline gives CDR1 LGHNA, CDR2 YSLEER. The CDR3 has 16 residues. The CDR3, as DNA: TGCGCCAGCAGCCAAGATGGGGGCACTACTAATGAAAAACTGTTTTTT. Its protein is CASSQDGGTTNEKLFF.

V usage is TRBV7-3 and J usage is TRBJ2-3, with 12 nucleotides matching TRBD2. V was pared by 6 bases and J by 3 bases, with 1 base of the junction left unmatched. CDR1 and CDR2 (germline): SGHTA, FQGTGA. CDR3 length: 14 residues. The CDR3 DNA is TGTGCCAGCAGTACTAGCGGGGGGACAGATACGCAGTATTTT. It yields the protein CASSTSGGTDTQYF.

The genes are TRBV23-1 and TRBJ1-1; TRBD1 might be the D (5 bases). TRBV23-1 is assigned to the ORF class and has an uncertain function. V was shortened by 1 base and J by 0 bases, with 15 bases between the two germline ends. The CDR3 is 17 residues long. CDR3 coding DNA: TGCGCCAGCAGTCAATGGGGCTTGGTTCGGATGAACACTGAAGCTTTCTTT. Residues: CASSQWGLVRMNTEAFF.